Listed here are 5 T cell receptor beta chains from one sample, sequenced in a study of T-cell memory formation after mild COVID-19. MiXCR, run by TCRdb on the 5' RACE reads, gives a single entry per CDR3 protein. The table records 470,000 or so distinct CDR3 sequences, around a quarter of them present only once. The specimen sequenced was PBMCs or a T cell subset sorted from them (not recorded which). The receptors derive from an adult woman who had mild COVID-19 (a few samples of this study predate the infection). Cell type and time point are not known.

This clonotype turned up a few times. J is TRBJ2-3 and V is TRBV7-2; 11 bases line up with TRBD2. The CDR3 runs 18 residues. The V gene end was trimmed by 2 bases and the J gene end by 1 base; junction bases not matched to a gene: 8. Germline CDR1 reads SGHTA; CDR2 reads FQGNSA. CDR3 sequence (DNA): TGTGCCAGCAGCTTATTCCTTACTAGCGGGAGTCGCACAGATACGCAGTATTTT. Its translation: CASSLFLTSGSRTDTQYF.

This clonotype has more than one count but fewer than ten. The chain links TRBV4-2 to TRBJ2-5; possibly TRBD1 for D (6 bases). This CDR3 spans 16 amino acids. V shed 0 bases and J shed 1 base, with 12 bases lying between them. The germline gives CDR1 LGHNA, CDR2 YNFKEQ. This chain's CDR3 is CASSQESWDTQETQYF. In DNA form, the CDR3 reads TGTGCCAGCAGCCAAGAATCGTGGGACACCCAAGAGACCCAGTACTTC.

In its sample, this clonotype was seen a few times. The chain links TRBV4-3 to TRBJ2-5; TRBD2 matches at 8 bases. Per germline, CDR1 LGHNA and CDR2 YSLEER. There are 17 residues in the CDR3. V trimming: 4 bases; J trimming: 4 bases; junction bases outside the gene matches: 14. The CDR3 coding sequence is TGCGCCAGCAGCCCCGGCGGTAGCGGGATACGGCGAGAGACCCAGTACTTC. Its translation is CASSPGGSGIRRETQYF.

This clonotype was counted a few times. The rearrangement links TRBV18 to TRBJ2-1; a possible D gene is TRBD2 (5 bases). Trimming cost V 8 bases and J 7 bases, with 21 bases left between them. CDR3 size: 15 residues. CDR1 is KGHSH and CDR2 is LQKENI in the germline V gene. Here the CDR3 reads CASRTTTRRGNEQFF. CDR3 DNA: TGTGCCAGCCGTACTACGACTCGCCGCGGGAATGAGCAGTTCTTC.

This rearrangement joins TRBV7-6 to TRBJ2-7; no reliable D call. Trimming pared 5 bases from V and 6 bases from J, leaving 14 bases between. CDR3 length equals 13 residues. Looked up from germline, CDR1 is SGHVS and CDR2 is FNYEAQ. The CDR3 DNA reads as TGTGCCAGCAGCCCCCGTCCCGGCGGCGAGCAGTACTTC. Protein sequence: CASSPRPGGEQYF. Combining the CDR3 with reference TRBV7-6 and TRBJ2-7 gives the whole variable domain GAGVSQSPRYKVTKRGQDVALRCDPISGHVSLYWYRQALGQGPEFLTYFNYEAQQDKSGLPNDRFSAERPEGSISTLTIQRTEQRDSAMYRCASSPRPGGEQYFGPGTRLTVT.